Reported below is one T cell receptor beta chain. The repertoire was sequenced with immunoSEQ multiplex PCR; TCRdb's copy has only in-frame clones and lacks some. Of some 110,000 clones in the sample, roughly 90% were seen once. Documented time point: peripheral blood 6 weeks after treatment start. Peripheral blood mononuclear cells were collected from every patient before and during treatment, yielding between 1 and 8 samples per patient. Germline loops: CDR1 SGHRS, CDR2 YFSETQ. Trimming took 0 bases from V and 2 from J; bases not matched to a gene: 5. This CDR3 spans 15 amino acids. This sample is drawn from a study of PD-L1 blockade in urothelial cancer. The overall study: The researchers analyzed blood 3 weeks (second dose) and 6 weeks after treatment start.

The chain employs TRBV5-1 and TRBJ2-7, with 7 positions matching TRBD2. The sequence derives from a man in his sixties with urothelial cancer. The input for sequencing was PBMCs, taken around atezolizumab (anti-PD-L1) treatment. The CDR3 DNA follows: TGCGCCAGCAGCTTGGCCGGGGACTATACCTACGAGCAGTACTTC. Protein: CASSLAGDYTYEQYF.